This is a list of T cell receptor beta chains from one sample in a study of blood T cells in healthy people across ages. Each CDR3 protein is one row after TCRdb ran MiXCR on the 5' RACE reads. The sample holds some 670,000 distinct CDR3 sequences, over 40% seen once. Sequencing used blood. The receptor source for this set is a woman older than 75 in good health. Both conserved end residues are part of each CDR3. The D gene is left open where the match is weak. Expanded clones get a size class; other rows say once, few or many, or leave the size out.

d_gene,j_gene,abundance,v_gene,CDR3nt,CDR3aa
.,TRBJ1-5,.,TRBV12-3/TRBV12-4,TGTGCCAGCAGTTCCACAGGGATTAGCAATCAGCCCCAGCATTTT,CASSSTGISNQPQHF
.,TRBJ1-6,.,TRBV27,TGTGCCAGCAGTTTGTCGCTGACCTATAATTCACCCCTCCACTTT,CASSLSLTYNSPLHF
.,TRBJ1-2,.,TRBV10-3,TGTGCCATCGGGACTTCTAACTATGGCTACACCTTC,CAIGTSNYGYTF
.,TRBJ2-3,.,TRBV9,TGTGCCAGCAGCGTGAAGGTAGGAGATACGCAGTATTTT,CASSVKVGDTQYF
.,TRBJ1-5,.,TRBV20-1,TGCAGTGCTAGCAAATGGGGGAGCAATCAGCCCCAGCATTTT,CSASKWGSNQPQHF
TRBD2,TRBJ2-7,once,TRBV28,TGTGCCAGCACGGGAGGGGACGACTACGAGCAGTACTTC,CASTGGDDYEQYF
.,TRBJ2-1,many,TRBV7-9,TGTGCCAGCAGCTCAACTAGCCGCTCGGAGCAGTTCTTC,CASSSTSRSEQFF
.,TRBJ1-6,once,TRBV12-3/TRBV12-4,TGTGCCAGCGCTACGACAGGCCTTTCACCCCTCCACTTT,CASATTGLSPLHF
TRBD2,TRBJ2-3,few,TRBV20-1,TGCAGTGCCCGGGGACTAGGTGGCGCAGATACGCAGTATTTT,CSARGLGGADTQYF
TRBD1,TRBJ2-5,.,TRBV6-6,TGTGCCAGCAGCACGGACAGGGGCGAGACCCAGTACTTC,CASSTDRGETQYF